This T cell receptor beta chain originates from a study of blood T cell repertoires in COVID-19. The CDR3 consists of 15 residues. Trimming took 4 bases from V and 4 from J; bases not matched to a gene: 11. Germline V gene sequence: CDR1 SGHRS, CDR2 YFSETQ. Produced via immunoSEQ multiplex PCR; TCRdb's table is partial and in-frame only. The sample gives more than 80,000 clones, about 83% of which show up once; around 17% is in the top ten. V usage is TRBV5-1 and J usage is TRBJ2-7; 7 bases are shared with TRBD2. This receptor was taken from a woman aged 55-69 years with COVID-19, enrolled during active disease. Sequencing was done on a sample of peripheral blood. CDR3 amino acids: CASSLRGTGSYEQYF. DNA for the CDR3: TGCGCCAGCAGCCTGCGGGGGACTGGATCGTACGAGCAGTACTTC. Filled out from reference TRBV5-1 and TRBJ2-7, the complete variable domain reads KAGVTQTPRYLIKTRGQQVTLSCSPISGHRSVSWYQQTPGQGLQFLFEYFSETQRNKGNFPGRFSGRQFSNSRSEMNVSTLELGDSALYLCASSLRGTGSYEQYFGPGTRLTVT.